These T cell receptor beta chains were read from a single sample in a study of T cell responses to AZD1222 COVID-19 vaccine. Libraries were prepared by immunoSEQ multiplex PCR; TCRdb keeps only in-frame clonotypes and omits some of them. The table lists 99,000 or so clones, around 86% of them singletons. Sample: peripheral blood, taken 28 days after the second dose of the MenACWY control vaccine. The receptors stem from an adult who received the MenACWY meningococcal vaccine as a control. The conserved cysteine and the conserved F or W are not part of the CDR3 here. The order of the fields is V gene, D gene, CDR3 protein. D genes are given only for firm matches.

V gene: TRBV10-3
D gene: TRBD1
CDR3 protein: AISEQGSAEQF

V gene: TRBV6-5
D gene: -
CDR3 protein: ASRPGTLGGGYT

V gene: TRBV5-5
D gene: -
CDR3 protein: ASSPSLSRDTQY

V gene: TRBV27
D gene: TRBD1
CDR3 protein: ASRLQGANQPQH

V gene: TRBV7-9
D gene: -
CDR3 protein: ASSLAGGAEGYT

V gene: TRBV29-1
D gene: -
CDR3 protein: SVPGPWGTEAF

V gene: TRBV28
D gene: -
CDR3 protein: ASEADTEAF

V gene: TRBV18
D gene: -
CDR3 protein: ASSPFQGAGELF

V gene: TRBV21-1
D gene: -
CDR3 protein: AREPTSGGANEQF

V gene: TRBV5-5
D gene: TRBD1
CDR3 protein: ASSLGTGVEAKNIQY

V gene: TRBV2
D gene: TRBD1
CDR3 protein: ASSVLQGSTYEQY

V gene: TRBV11-2
D gene: -
CDR3 protein: ASSLVSNQPQH

V gene: TRBV15
D gene: TRBD1
CDR3 protein: ATSPGTGGRTEAF

V gene: TRBV6-5
D gene: -
CDR3 protein: ASSSQYTGELF

V gene: TRBV9
D gene: TRBD1
CDR3 protein: ASSVDRVGTDTQY

V gene: TRBV14
D gene: -
CDR3 protein: ASSQTNTEAF

V gene: TRBV2
D gene: TRBD1
CDR3 protein: ASSRDRGRYEQY

V gene: TRBV4-3
D gene: -
CDR3 protein: ASSQEGSGTQETQY

V gene: TRBV9
D gene: -
CDR3 protein: ASSVGGPGELF

V gene: TRBV19
D gene: -
CDR3 protein: ASSIQDSNQPQH

V gene: TRBV28
D gene: -
CDR3 protein: ASSPPSPTEQF

V gene: TRBV9
D gene: TRBD1
CDR3 protein: ASSALTGGESYT

V gene: TRBV29-1
D gene: -
CDR3 protein: SVEGRGRTDTQY

V gene: TRBV5-6
D gene: TRBD2
CDR3 protein: ASSFLIPRGDYTDTQY

V gene: TRBV6-5
D gene: -
CDR3 protein: ASRVNYGYT

V gene: TRBV7-9
D gene: TRBD1
CDR3 protein: ASSRGQVLNYGYT

V gene: TRBV12-5
D gene: TRBD2
CDR3 protein: ASGTSGGADTQY

V gene: TRBV19
D gene: -
CDR3 protein: ASSTGLFRGTDTQY

V gene: TRBV24-1
D gene: -
CDR3 protein: ATSKPGLANTGELF

V gene: TRBV18
D gene: -
CDR3 protein: ASSPTMNRATEQY

V gene: TRBV2
D gene: TRBD2
CDR3 protein: ASRNQGGLAVYEQY

V gene: TRBV7-2
D gene: TRBD2
CDR3 protein: ASSLRAGGSNEQF

V gene: TRBV6-5
D gene: -
CDR3 protein: ASSTGRRETQY

V gene: TRBV28
D gene: TRBD2
CDR3 protein: ASSPQRGGRETQY

V gene: TRBV3-1/TRBV3-2
D gene: -
CDR3 protein: ASSQVSGTSSYEQY

V gene: TRBV5-1
D gene: -
CDR3 protein: ASSPDWASGGYT

V gene: TRBV4-3
D gene: TRBD1
CDR3 protein: ASSQGAGGGEAF

V gene: TRBV7-3
D gene: TRBD2
CDR3 protein: ASSPGLAHEQY

V gene: TRBV4-1
D gene: -
CDR3 protein: ASSQEGHTYQPQH

V gene: TRBV5-1
D gene: -
CDR3 protein: ASSLGPSAPNSPLH

V gene: TRBV5-1
D gene: -
CDR3 protein: ASSLLPLNTEAF

V gene: TRBV7-9
D gene: TRBD2
CDR3 protein: ASSQPVGGTSGELF

V gene: TRBV11-2
D gene: -
CDR3 protein: ASSLGRGPFYGYT

V gene: TRBV7-9
D gene: -
CDR3 protein: ASSLAVRLGYT

V gene: TRBV27
D gene: TRBD1
CDR3 protein: ASSLGGTGHNEQF

V gene: TRBV11-3
D gene: -
CDR3 protein: ASSLGGNTEAF

V gene: TRBV12-3/TRBV12-4
D gene: TRBD1
CDR3 protein: ASSSSDRAGYT

V gene: TRBV9
D gene: -
CDR3 protein: ASSNDRTAINYGYT

V gene: TRBV7-6
D gene: -
CDR3 protein: ASSLGENQPQH

V gene: TRBV19
D gene: -
CDR3 protein: ASRWVGNTEAF

V gene: TRBV7-2
D gene: -
CDR3 protein: ASSLGGRYEQY